This T cell receptor (beta chain) is drawn from a study of blood T cells in healthy people across ages. This clonotype was detected once. Germline CDR1 SGHVS, CDR2 FQNEAQ. CDR3 length: 15 residues. V lost 1 base, J lost 4 bases, and 11 bases lay in between. Combining a sample-barcoded 5' primer with a J-beta primer mix, a second PCR ran for roughly 7 to 11 cycles. TCRdb processed the 5' RACE reads anew with MiXCR; each CDR3 protein has one entry. The sample lists some 1.5 million distinct CDR3 sequences; roughly 30% were seen once. Sequenced input: blood. The rearrangement links TRBV7-8 to TRBJ1-5, with D maybe TRBD1 (5 bases). The receptor's source is a woman aged 30 to 39 in good health. DNA for the CDR3: TGTGCCAGCAGCTTAGTGGGGCCGGGGAATCAGCCCCAGCATTTT. As protein: CASSLVGPGNQPQHF. Full variable domain (remainder filled in from reference TRBV7-8 and TRBJ1-5): GAGVSQSPRYKVAKRGQDVALRCDPISGHVSLFWYQQALGQGPEFLTYFQNEAQLDKSGLPSDRFFAERPEGSVSTLKIQRTQQEDSAVYLCASSLVGPGNQPQHFGDGTRLSIL.